The clone carrying this T cell receptor beta chain has a handful of counts. The antigen remains unidentified. This specimen comes from a study of T cells in Graves' hyperthyroidism and ophthalmopathy. The CDR3 is made up of 13 amino acids. With V trimmed by 3 bases and J by 11 bases, 8 bases remained unmatched. The germline V gene has CDR1 SGDLS and CDR2 YYNGEE. TCR beta CDR3 sequences were amplified from RNA transcripts. A set of HTBI primers served as the primers for a first-round RT-PCR of the TCR CDR3. TCRdb reanalysed the multiplex PCR reads using MiXCR and keeps one entry per CDR3 protein. The repertoire consists of a few hundred thousand distinct CDR3 sequences, with about 15% occurring once and the leading ten covering 32%. The hyperthyroidism patients had all been newly diagnosed, and their disease duration was under 2 months. Their ages ranged from 18 to 65 years. Based on clinical symptoms, serum thyroxine and TRAb, thyroid ultrasound and orbital computed tomography, diagnoses were reached.

Points from the study as a whole: A model built on 13 V-J features separated ophthalmopathy from stable hyperthyroidism.

Source material: blood. This TCR was recovered from a woman aged 25 to 39 with Graves' hyperthyroidism. The chain joins TRBV9 to TRBJ1-1; 9 bases are a match to TRBD1. The DNA of the CDR3 is TGTGCCAGCAGCGCTGAACAGGGGGCTCGGGCTTTCTTT. Its translation is CASSAEQGARAFF.